What follows describes a single T cell receptor beta chain. This record comes from a study of shared clonotypes between healthy human individuals. CDR1 and CDR2 (germline): MNHEY, SMNVEV (reference sequence). The V and J ends lost 8 bases and 5 bases respectively, with 12 bases between them. The CDR3 is made up of 12 amino acids. The assay was immunoSEQ multiplex PCR, and TCRdb's table has in-frame clones only and misses some. The sample yields fewer than 1.4 million clones, approximately 80% seen once. Sequencing was done on a sample of memory CD4+ T cells from PBMCs. Indicated subset: CD45RA-negative fraction. The sequence was collected from a man aged 18 to 29 in good health. Some clones in this sample may be carry-over from other donors' samples. The chain carries TRBV27 and TRBJ2-5; no clear D gene. The CDR3 region has the DNA TGTGCCAGCTGGTCTCCCGGGGAGACCCAGTACTTC. Translation gives CASWSPGETQYF.